The rows below give T cell receptor beta chains drawn from one sample of a study of technical replicates of blood from several donors. TCRdb's table, derived via immunoSEQ multiplex PCR, lists solely in-frame clones and lacks some. The sample holds about 88,000 clones; around 90% are singletons and the top ten take roughly 0.25%. What was sequenced was T cells isolated from PBMCs. The receptors stem from a human donor in good health. The CDR3 runs from the conserved cysteine through the conserved F or W. Each record gives: D gene, clone size, J gene, V gene, CDR3 DNA, CDR3 protein. The D gene is left open where the match is weak. Rows give clone size only sometimes, using once, few, many, or a class for an expanded clone.

NA,NA,TRBJ2-7,TRBV14,TGTGCCAGCAGCCAAGAGGGCGGCGGGTGGACCTACGAGCAGTACTTC,CASSQEGGGWTYEQYF
NA,NA,TRBJ1-5,TRBV6-1,TGTGCCAGCAACCCAGGATGGAATCAGCCCCAGCATTTT,CASNPGWNQPQHF
NA,NA,TRBJ1-3,TRBV30,TGTGCCTGGAGGTTTAGTCGGACAGTAGCCCCTGGAAACACCATATATTTT,CAWRFSRTVAPGNTIYF
NA,NA,TRBJ2-7,TRBV9,TGTGCCAGCAGCGTAGCTACGAGAACCATCGGAGACGAGCAGTACTTC,CASSVATRTIGDEQYF
TRBD1,NA,TRBJ2-7,TRBV18,TGTGCCAGCTCACCGGGAGACAGGGGGACCTACGAGCAGTACTTC,CASSPGDRGTYEQYF
NA,NA,TRBJ1-4,TRBV7-6,TGTGCCAGCAGCTTAGCGGGGGAGGAATATAATGAAAAACTGTTTTTT,CASSLAGEEYNEKLFF
TRBD1,NA,TRBJ2-5,TRBV6-6,TGTGCCAGCAGTTACTCAGGACAGGGGGAGACCCAGTACTTC,CASSYSGQGETQYF
NA,NA,TRBJ1-1,TRBV6-5,TGTGCCAGCAGTCCCAGGGAGGCCACTGAAGCTTTCTTT,CASSPREATEAFF
NA,NA,TRBJ2-7,TRBV29-1,TGCAGCGTTGTCCAACCTATCGGCGAGCAGTACTTC,CSVVQPIGEQYF
NA,NA,TRBJ1-1,TRBV6-1,TGTGCCAGCAGTGAATTTACGGGGGTGGGCACTGAAGCTTTCTTT,CASSEFTGVGTEAFF
NA,NA,TRBJ2-2,TRBV4-1,TGCGCCAGCAGCTACGACGCTAGCACCGGGGAGCTGTTTTTT,CASSYDASTGELFF
NA,NA,TRBJ1-1,TRBV11-2,TGTGCCAGCAGCTTAATCGCAGGTTTGGTTTCACTCGGCACTGAAGCTTTCTTT,CASSLIAGLVSLGTEAFF
TRBD2,NA,TRBJ2-7,TRBV6-1,TGTGCCAGCAGTGAAGGCCCGGGGACTAGCTTCTACGAGCAGTACTTC,CASSEGPGTSFYEQYF
TRBD2,NA,TRBJ2-1,TRBV5-1,TGCGCCAGCACCGATACTAGCGGGAGGTACTACAATGAGCAGTTCTTC,CASTDTSGRYYNEQFF
NA,NA,TRBJ2-1,TRBV7-9,TGTGCCAGCAGCTTATGGGCACTTGAGCAGTTCTTC,CASSLWALEQFF
TRBD2,NA,TRBJ2-1,TRBV15,TGTGCCACCAGCAGAGATTACACTAGCGGGGGTACCTACAATGAGCAGTTCTTC,CATSRDYTSGGTYNEQFF
TRBD1,NA,TRBJ2-7,TRBV5-1,TGCGCCAGCAGCTCTGGGACAGACTTGCGAACCTACGAGCAGTACTTC,CASSSGTDLRTYEQYF
NA,NA,TRBJ1-4,TRBV11-2,TGTGCCAGCAGGCGGCCTGGAGCTAATGAAAAACTGTTTTTT,CASRRPGANEKLFF
NA,NA,TRBJ2-6,TRBV5-1,TGCGCCAGCAGCTTGTTCGTCCTGTCCTCTGGGGCCAACGTCCTGACTTTC,CASSLFVLSSGANVLTF
NA,NA,TRBJ2-5,TRBV25-1,TGTGCCAGCAGTGAATACGGGGGAGGCGGGGAGACCCAGTACTTC,CASSEYGGGGETQYF
NA,NA,TRBJ1-5,TRBV28,TGTGCCAGCAGTTTAAGTCTTGGAGGCAATCAGCCCCAGCATTTT,CASSLSLGGNQPQHF
NA,NA,TRBJ1-6,TRBV27,TGTGCCAGCAGTTTCCCAGGGTCACCCCTCCACTTT,CASSFPGSPLHF
NA,NA,TRBJ1-5,TRBV6-1,TGTGCCAGCAGTGATATTATCAGGTTCGGCAATCAGCCCCAGCATTTT,CASSDIIRFGNQPQHF
TRBD1,NA,TRBJ1-5,TRBV7-2,TGTGCCAGCAGCTTGGGACAGGGGAACAATCAGCCCCAGCATTTT,CASSLGQGNNQPQHF
TRBD1,NA,TRBJ2-5,TRBV28,TGTGCCAGCAGTTACCAACTCGACAGGGGAGGAGAGACCCAGTACTTC,CASSYQLDRGGETQYF
NA,NA,TRBJ1-1,TRBV11-3,TGTGCCAGCAGCGCGACGGAAGGGGGAAACACTGAAGCTTTCTTT,CASSATEGGNTEAFF
NA,NA,TRBJ2-7,TRBV7-6,TGTGCCAGCAGCTTAGTTATTGGAGGCTACGAGCAGTACTTC,CASSLVIGGYEQYF
NA,NA,TRBJ2-1,TRBV7-6,TGTGCCAGCAGCTCTGACACGAGCTCCTACAATGAGCAGTTCTTC,CASSSDTSSYNEQFF
NA,NA,TRBJ1-4,TRBV11-2,TGTGCCAGCAGCTCCCTCAGGGGCACTAATGAAAAACTGTTTTTT,CASSSLRGTNEKLFF
NA,NA,TRBJ2-7,TRBV11-3,TGTGCCAGCAGCTTTCAGGGTGGGAAGCCCTACGAGCAGTACTTC,CASSFQGGKPYEQYF
NA,NA,TRBJ1-1,TRBV6-4,TGTGCCAGCAGTGACTGGGGGGTGGAGAACACTGAAGCTTTCTTT,CASSDWGVENTEAFF
TRBD1,NA,TRBJ2-2,TRBV9,TGTGCCAGCAGCCCTTACCTTACAGGGGCGTCTACTATCGGGGAGCTGTTTTTT,CASSPYLTGASTIGELFF
NA,NA,TRBJ2-7,TRBV4-1,TGCGCCAGCAGCAAGAATCTAGAGTTGAACGAGCAGTACTTC,CASSKNLELNEQYF
TRBD2,NA,TRBJ2-7,TRBV15,TGTGCCACCAGCAGAAAAACTAGCGGGAGTACGAACGAGCAGTACTTC,CATSRKTSGSTNEQYF
NA,NA,TRBJ2-1,TRBV18,TGTGCCAGCTCACCCGGGGTCGCGCAAAACAATGAGCAGTTCTTC,CASSPGVAQNNEQFF
NA,NA,TRBJ2-1,TRBV6-5,TGTGCCAGCAGTTACTCGCCAGACAATGAGCAGTTCTTC,CASSYSPDNEQFF
NA,NA,TRBJ1-5,TRBV11-3,TGTGCCAGCAGCTCGGGATCGGCGTTTTATCAGCCCCAGCATTTT,CASSSGSAFYQPQHF
TRBD2,NA,TRBJ2-2,TRBV11-2,TGTGCCAGCAGCTTAAGGTCTAGCGGGAGTAACGGGGAGCTGTTTTTT,CASSLRSSGSNGELFF
NA,NA,TRBJ2-3,TRBV6-4,TGTGCCACCGGACTTCCCAACACAGATACGCAGTATTTT,CATGLPNTDTQYF
NA,NA,TRBJ1-1,TRBV29-1,TGCAGCGTTCCCAGAACCTCACAGGGTCAGAACACTGAAGCTTTCTTT,CSVPRTSQGQNTEAFF
NA,NA,TRBJ1-5,TRBV4-1,TGCGCCAGCAGCCAAGTCCGCTACCGTGATAGCAATCAGCCCCAGCATTTT,CASSQVRYRDSNQPQHF
NA,NA,TRBJ1-2,TRBV10-3,TGTGCCATCAGTGTAGAACAGGGTGGAGGCTACACCTTC,CAISVEQGGGYTF
TRBD2,NA,TRBJ2-1,TRBV27,TGTGCCAGCAGTTCGTCTAGCGGGATCTACAATGAGCAGTTCTTC,CASSSSSGIYNEQFF
TRBD1,NA,TRBJ2-3,TRBV2,TGTGCCAGCAGGGGATTCCCGGGGACAGAGGGCACAGATACGCAGTATTTT,CASRGFPGTEGTDTQYF
TRBD2,NA,TRBJ2-3,TRBV4-1,TGCGCCAGCAGCCGCCGAGGACTAGCGGGGGGGGAACTGAGCACAGATACGCAGTATTTT,CASSRRGLAGGELSTDTQYF
NA,NA,TRBJ1-2,TRBV29-1,TGCAGCGTCGACAGCTATGGCTACACCTTC,CSVDSYGYTF
NA,NA,TRBJ1-2,TRBV14,TGTGCCAGCAGCCCGCGTCGGGGGGGGTATGGCTACACCTTC,CASSPRRGGYGYTF
TRBD2,NA,TRBJ2-7,TRBV11-3,TGTGCCAGCAGCTTGCGGCAACTAAGCGGGAGAGACGAGCAGTACTTC,CASSLRQLSGRDEQYF
NA,NA,TRBJ2-7,TRBV6-6,TGTGCCAGCAGTTACACGGGGAGATACGAGCAGTACTTC,CASSYTGRYEQYF
NA,NA,TRBJ1-5,TRBV6-4,TGTGCCAGCAGTGACCAAGGAGGGAATCAGCCCCAGCATTTT,CASSDQGGNQPQHF
TRBD2,NA,TRBJ2-5,TRBV4-1,TGCGCCAGCAGCCACGGACTAGCGGGAAGGGTACAAGAGACCCAGTACTTC,CASSHGLAGRVQETQYF
NA,NA,TRBJ2-2,TRBV11-3,TGTGCCAGCAGCTTGGGAACAGGGAAGAACACCGGGGAGCTGTTTTTT,CASSLGTGKNTGELFF
NA,few,TRBJ1-3,TRBV5-1,TGCGCCAGCAGTAAATCAGGGAACGTCGCTGGAAACACCATATATTTT,CASSKSGNVAGNTIYF
TRBD1,once,TRBJ2-1,TRBV13,TGTGCCAGCAGCCCCATCGACAGGGGCTACAATGAGCAGTTCTTC,CASSPIDRGYNEQFF
NA,NA,TRBJ1-6,TRBV5-4,TGTGCCAGCAGTGGATCATCCGGGACAAATAATTCACCCCTCCACTTT,CASSGSSGTNNSPLHF
NA,NA,TRBJ2-3,TRBV19,TGTGCCAGTAGTATCGGATTACCAGGTAGCACAGATACGCAGTATTTT,CASSIGLPGSTDTQYF
TRBD2,NA,TRBJ2-2,TRBV7-9,TGTGCCAGCAGCTTGGGGGGGGGCACCGGGGAGCTGTTTTTT,CASSLGGGTGELFF
NA,NA,TRBJ1-5,TRBV6-6,TGTGCCAGCAGCCCAGGGGATCAGCCCCAGCATTTT,CASSPGDQPQHF
TRBD1,NA,TRBJ1-4,TRBV28,TGTGCCAGCACACGACAGGGGGGTTATGAAAAACTGTTTTTT,CASTRQGGYEKLFF
NA,once,TRBJ2-7,TRBV18,TGTGCCAGCTCACCAGGGCACAGCAGAACCTACGAGCAGTACTTC,CASSPGHSRTYEQYF